This T cell receptor (beta chain) originates from a study of cytomegalovirus exposure and HLA in healthy donors. For the study at large: Around 80 million unique TCRs from HLA-typed donors were held in an early data release. Findings and limits, study-wide: HLA alleles were associated with around 17,000 TCR beta sequences in a later analysis at 0.05 false discovery rate. The investigators catalogued 164 TCR beta chains as cytomegalovirus-associated.

This clone has just a few counts. Antigen: not known. The PCR ran on 60 Vbeta and 13 Jbeta primers. The table came from immunoSEQ multiplex PCR; TCRdb's copy has only in-frame clones and leaves some out. The table has about 160,000 clones, 75% to 90% seen once. CDR3 length: 16 residues. Germline V gene data show CDR1 as SEHNR and CDR2 as FQNEAQ (reference sequence). The V end lost 1 base, the J end lost 0 bases, and 11 bases lay between the germline ends. The sample comprised PBMCs. The chain has TRBV7-9 and TRBJ2-3; no clear D gene. The TCR originated in a woman aged 18 to 35 in good health and CMV-seronegative. For the CDR3, the DNA is TGTGCCAGCAGCTTAGTCCAAGGCGGAAGCACAGATACGCAGTATTTT. It encodes CASSLVQGGSTDTQYF.